This T cell receptor beta chain originates from a study of blood T cell repertoires in COVID-19. Study-level background: The cDNA or gDNA used as material had been derived from T cells, B-cell-depleted T cells, or PBMCs.

Categorization into cohorts depended on clinical history that participants reported. Clones were read by immunoSEQ multiplex PCR, and TCRdb kept only the in-frame ones, dropping some. The sample shows about 430,000 clones, 70% to 90% of them seen only once. CDR1 SGHVS and CDR2 FQNEAQ come from the germline V gene. The junction had 15 bases not matched to a gene; V was cut back by 7 bases and J by 5 bases. CDR3 length: 18 amino acids. The specimen sequenced was PBMCs or T cells enriched from blood (not recorded which). The J gene is TRBJ2-5, the V gene TRBV7-8; 14 bases fit TRBD2. The origin of this receptor is a woman between 18 and 29 years old who had been exposed to COVID-19. DNA for the CDR3: TGTGCCAGCATCGACAAGACTAGCGGGGGGGCGAGGGCGGAGACCCAGTACTTC. The encoded protein is CASIDKTSGGARAETQYF. Based on the CDR3 plus reference TRBV7-8 and TRBJ2-5, the full variable domain is GAGVSQSPRYKVAKRGQDVALRCDPISGHVSLFWYQQALGQGPEFLTYFQNEAQLDKSGLPSDRFFAERPEGSVSTLKIQRTQQEDSAVYLCASIDKTSGGARAETQYFGPGTRLLVL.